This T cell receptor beta chain is drawn from a study of blood T cell repertoires in COVID-19. All recovered Cohort 3 donors got two negative PCRs, got clearance, or saw symptom resolution. TCRdb's table, derived via immunoSEQ multiplex PCR, lists solely in-frame clones and lacks some. The sample has about 280,000 clones; roughly 89% are singletons. Germline V CDR1 and CDR2: MNHEY, SMNVEV (reference sequence). This CDR3 region has 17 residues. V was shortened by 3 bases and J by 1 base, with 13 bases between the two germline ends. Material for sequencing was PBMCs or T cells enriched from blood (not recorded which). The TCR originated in a woman aged 40 to 50 who had recovered from COVID-19. The chain employs TRBV27 and TRBJ1-6, with no clear D. CDR3: CASSFFAEGSYNSPLHF. The CDR3 DNA reads TGTGCCAGCAGTTTCTTCGCGGAGGGTTCCTATAATTCACCCCTCCACTTT.